The 4 T cell receptor beta chains in this list originate from one sample, sequenced in a study of graft-versus-host responses after intestinal transplantation. These receptors' targets are unknown. Sequencing used immunoSEQ multiplex PCR; TCRdb keeps in-frame clones, though not all of them. The sample shows tens of thousands of clones, about 89% of them seen only once. The sample was unstimulated CD8+ T cells sorted from spleen or lymph node cells, taken before intestinal transplant. The source is a human donor who received an intestinal transplant.

This chain uses TRBV6-5 with TRBJ2-7; TRBD1 is a possible D gene (6 bases). In germline, CDR1 is MNHEY, CDR2 SVGAGI. This CDR3 has 15 amino acids. Trimming cost V 2 bases and J 2 bases, with 13 bases left between them. The CDR3 loop is CASSYGAGETYEQYF. In DNA form, the CDR3 reads TGTGCCAGCAGTTACGGGGCAGGGGAGACCTACGAGCAGTACTTC.

The chain uses TRBV11-2 and TRBJ2-2, with D possibly matching TRBD1 (5 bases). Germline CDR1 reads SGHAT; CDR2 reads FQNNGV. The V and J ends lost 5 bases and 5 bases respectively, with 18 bases between them. The CDR3 extends over 16 amino acids. CDR3 amino acids: CASSPTAVQETGELFF. CDR3 bases: TGTGCCAGCAGCCCCACAGCCGTACAGGAAACCGGGGAGCTGTTTTTT.

This chain connects TRBV9 to TRBJ2-7, with 7 bases matching TRBD2. The V gene's germline CDR1 is SGDLS and CDR2 YYNGEE. The J segment lost 0 bases and the V segment lost 0 bases, leaving 6 bases of the junction unmatched. The CDR3 totals 16 residues. The CDR3 spells CASSVAGGGRSYEQYF. CDR3 nucleotide sequence: TGTGCCAGCAGCGTAGCGGGCGGGGGTCGCTCCTACGAGCAGTACTTC.

The chain employs TRBV4-2 and TRBJ2-1; 13 nucleotides line up with TRBD2. V shed 1 base, J shed 6 bases, and the junction held 18 bases outside the gene matches. The CDR3 is 21 residues long. Germline V CDR1 and CDR2: LGHNA, YNFKEQ. The CDR3 DNA reads as TGTGCCAGCAGCCAAGTTCTAGGACTAGCGGGAGAATTACCCCTCGGCAATGAGCAGTTCTTC. Its translation is CASSQVLGLAGELPLGNEQFF.